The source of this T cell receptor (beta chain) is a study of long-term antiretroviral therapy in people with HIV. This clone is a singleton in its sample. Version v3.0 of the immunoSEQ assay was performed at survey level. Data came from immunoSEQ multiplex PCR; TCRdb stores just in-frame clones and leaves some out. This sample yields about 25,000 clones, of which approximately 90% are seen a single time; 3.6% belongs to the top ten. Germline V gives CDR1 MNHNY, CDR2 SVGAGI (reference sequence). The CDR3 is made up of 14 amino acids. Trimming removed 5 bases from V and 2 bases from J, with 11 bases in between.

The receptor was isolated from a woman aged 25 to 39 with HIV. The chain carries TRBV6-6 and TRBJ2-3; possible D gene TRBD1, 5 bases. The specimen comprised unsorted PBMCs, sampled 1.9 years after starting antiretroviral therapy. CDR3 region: CASSLRQTTDTQYF. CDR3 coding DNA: TGTGCCAGCAGTCTCCGACAGACCACAGATACGCAGTATTTT.